Sequencing of this T cell receptor (beta chain) was carried out in a study of blood T cell repertoires in COVID-19. Study at large: PBMCs, B-cell-depleted T cells, or T cells were the source of the cDNA or gDNA that made up the material.

Authors' analysis steps: Amplification with reference gene primers provided the estimates of nucleated cell counts. Assay: immunoSEQ multiplex PCR; the TCRdb copy retains only in-frame clones and omits some. V, J and clone size reflect that table, while D and trimming were determined from the DNA. The repertoire holds approximately 260,000 clones, with 65% to 85% as singletons. There are 16 residues in the CDR3. The ends lost 2 bases at V and 0 bases at J; junction bases unmatched: 6. Germline loops: CDR1 SGHRS, CDR2 YFSETQ. The material sequenced was peripheral blood. The chain carries TRBV5-1 and TRBJ2-3, with 7 bases that match TRBD1. The clonotype was recovered from a woman between 40 and 50 years old with active or convalescent COVID-19. CDR3 residues: CASSLGGTVSTDTQYF. The CDR3 DNA follows: TGCGCCAGCAGCTTAGGGGGCACAGTTAGCACAGATACGCAGTATTTT.